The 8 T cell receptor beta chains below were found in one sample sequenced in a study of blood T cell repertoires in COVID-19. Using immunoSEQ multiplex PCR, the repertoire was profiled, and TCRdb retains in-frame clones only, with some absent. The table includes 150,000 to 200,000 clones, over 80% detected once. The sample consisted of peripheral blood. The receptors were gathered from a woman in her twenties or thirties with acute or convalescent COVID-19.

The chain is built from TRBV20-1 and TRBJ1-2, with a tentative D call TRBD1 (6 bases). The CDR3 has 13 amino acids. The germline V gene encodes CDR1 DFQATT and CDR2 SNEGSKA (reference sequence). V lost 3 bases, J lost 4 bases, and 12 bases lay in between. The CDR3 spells CSASGDTSYGYTF. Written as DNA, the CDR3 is TGCAGTGCTAGTGGGGACACAAGCTATGGCTACACCTTC.

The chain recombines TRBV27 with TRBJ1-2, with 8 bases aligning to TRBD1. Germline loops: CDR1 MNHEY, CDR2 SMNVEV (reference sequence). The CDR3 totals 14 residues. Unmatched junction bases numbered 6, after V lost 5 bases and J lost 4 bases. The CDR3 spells CASSPQGAGYGYTF. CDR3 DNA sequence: TGTGCCAGCAGTCCGCAGGGGGCGGGCTATGGCTACACCTTC.

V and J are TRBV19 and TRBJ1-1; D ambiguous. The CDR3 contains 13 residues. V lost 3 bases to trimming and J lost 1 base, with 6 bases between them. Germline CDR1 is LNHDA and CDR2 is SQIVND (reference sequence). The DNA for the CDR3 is TGTGCCAGTAGTATTTCAGAGAACACTGAAGCTTTCTTT. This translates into CASSISENTEAFF.

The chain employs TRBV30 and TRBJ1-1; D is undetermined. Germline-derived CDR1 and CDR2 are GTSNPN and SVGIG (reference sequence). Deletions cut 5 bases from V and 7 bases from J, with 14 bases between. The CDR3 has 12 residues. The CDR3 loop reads CAWAGRELEAFF. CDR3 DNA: TGTGCCTGGGCCGGTAGGGAGCTTGAAGCTTTCTTT.

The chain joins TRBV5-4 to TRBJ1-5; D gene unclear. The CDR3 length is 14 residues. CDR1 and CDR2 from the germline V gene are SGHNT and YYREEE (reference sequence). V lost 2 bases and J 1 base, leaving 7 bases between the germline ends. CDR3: CASSFGGSNQPQHF. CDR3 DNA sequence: TGTGCCAGCAGCTTCGGAGGGAGCAATCAGCCCCAGCATTTT.

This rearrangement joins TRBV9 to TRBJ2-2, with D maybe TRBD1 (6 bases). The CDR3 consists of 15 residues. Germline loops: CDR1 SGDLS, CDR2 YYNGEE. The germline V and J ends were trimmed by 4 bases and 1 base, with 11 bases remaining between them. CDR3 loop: CASSPRTVNTGELFF. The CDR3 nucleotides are TGTGCCAGCAGCCCGCGGACAGTGAACACCGGGGAGCTGTTTTTT.

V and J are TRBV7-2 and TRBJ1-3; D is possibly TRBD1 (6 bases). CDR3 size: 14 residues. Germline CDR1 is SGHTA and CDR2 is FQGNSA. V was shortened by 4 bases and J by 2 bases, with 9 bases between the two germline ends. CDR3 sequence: CASSYGTTGNTIYF. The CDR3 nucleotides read TGTGCCAGCAGCTATGGGACAACTGGAAACACCATATATTTT.

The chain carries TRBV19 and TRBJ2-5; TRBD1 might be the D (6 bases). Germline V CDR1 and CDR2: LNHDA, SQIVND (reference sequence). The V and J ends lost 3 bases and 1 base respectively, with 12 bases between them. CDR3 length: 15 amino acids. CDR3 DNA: TGTGCCAGTAGTATCGGTAGGGGGTCCCAAGAGACCCAGTACTTC. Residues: CASSIGRGSQETQYF.